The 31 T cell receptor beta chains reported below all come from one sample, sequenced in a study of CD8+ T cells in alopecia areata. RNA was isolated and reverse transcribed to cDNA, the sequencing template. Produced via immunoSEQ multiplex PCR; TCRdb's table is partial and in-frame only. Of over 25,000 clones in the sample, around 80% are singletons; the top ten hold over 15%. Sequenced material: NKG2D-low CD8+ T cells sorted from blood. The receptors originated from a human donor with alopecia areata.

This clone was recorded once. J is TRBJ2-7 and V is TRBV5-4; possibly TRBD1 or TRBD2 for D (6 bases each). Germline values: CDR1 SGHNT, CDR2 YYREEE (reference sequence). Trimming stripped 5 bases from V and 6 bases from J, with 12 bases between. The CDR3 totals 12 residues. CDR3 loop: CASRTGAGEQYF. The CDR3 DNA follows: TGTGCCAGCAGAACGGGGGCCGGCGAGCAGTACTTC.

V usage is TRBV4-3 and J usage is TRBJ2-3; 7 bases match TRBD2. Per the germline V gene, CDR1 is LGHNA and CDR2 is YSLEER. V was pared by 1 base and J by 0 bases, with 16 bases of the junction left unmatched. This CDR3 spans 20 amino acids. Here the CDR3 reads CASSQAYWLAVNSSTDTQYF. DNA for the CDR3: TGCGCCAGCAGCCAAGCGTACTGGCTAGCGGTTAATTCTAGCACAGATACGCAGTATTTT.

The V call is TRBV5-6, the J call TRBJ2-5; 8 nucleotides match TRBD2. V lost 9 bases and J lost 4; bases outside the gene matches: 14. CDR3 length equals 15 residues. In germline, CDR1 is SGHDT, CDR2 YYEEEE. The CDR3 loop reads CATGIERERVETQYF. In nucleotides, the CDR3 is TGTGCCACCGGTATAGAGCGGGAGCGGGTAGAGACCCAGTACTTC.

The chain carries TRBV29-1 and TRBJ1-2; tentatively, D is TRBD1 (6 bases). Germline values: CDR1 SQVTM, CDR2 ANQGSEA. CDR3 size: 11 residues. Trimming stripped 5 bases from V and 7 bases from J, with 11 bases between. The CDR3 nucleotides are TGCAGCGTTTACGGACAGTCTGGCTACACCTTC. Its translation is CSVYGQSGYTF. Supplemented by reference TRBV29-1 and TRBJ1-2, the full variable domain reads SAVISQKPSRDICQRGTSLTIQCQVDSQVTMMFWYRQQPGQSLTLIATANQGSEATYESGFVIDKFPISRPNLTFSTLTVSNMSPEDSSIYLCSVYGQSGYTFGSGTRLTVV.

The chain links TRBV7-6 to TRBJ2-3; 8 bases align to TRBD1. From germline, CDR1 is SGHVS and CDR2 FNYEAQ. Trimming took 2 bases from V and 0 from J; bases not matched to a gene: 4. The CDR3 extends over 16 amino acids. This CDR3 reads CASSLMGQASTDTQYF. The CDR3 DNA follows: TGTGCCAGCAGCTTAATGGGACAGGCTAGCACAGATACGCAGTATTTT.

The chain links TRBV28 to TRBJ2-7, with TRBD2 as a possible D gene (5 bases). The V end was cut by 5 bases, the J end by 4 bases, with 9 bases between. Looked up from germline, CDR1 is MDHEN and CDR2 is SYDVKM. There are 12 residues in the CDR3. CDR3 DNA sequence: TGTGCCAGCAGTCGCGGGCGGTACGAGCAGTACTTC. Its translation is CASSRGRYEQYF. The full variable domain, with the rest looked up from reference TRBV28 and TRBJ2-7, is DVKVTQSSRYLVKRTGEKVFLECVQDMDHENMFWYRQDPGLGLRLIYFSYDVKMKEKGDIPEGYSVSREKKERFSLILESASTNQTSMYLCASSRGRYEQYFGPGTRLTVT.

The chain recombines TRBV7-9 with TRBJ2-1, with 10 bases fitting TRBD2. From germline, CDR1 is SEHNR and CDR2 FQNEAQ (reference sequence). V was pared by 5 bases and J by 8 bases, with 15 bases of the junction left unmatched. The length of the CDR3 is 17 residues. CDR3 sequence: CASSIHSPGLAMDEQFF. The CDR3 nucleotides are TGTGCCAGCAGCATCCATTCCCCGGGACTAGCGATGGATGAGCAGTTCTTC.

CDR3 nucleotide sequence: TGTGCCAGCAGTTTTACTCTAGCGGGAGGGTCATTGAATGAGCAGTTCTTC. Protein product: CASSFTLAGGSLNEQFF. This chain uses TRBV27 with TRBJ2-1; TRBD2 matches 12 bases. The CDR3 length is 17 residues. Germline V gives CDR1 MNHEY, CDR2 SMNVEV (reference sequence). V lost 3 bases, J lost 7 bases, and 10 bases stayed unmatched.

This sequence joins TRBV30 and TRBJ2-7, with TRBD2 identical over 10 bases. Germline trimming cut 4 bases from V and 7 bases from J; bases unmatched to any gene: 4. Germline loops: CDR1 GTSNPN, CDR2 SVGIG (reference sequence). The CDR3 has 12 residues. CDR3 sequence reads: CAWIAGGVEQYF. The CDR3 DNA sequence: TGTGCCTGGATAGCGGGAGGTGTGGAGCAGTACTTC.

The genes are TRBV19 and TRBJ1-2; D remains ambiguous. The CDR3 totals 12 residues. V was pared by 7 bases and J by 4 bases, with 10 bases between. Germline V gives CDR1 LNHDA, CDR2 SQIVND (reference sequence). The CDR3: CASTSGLYGYTF. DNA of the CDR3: TGTGCCAGTACGTCAGGACTCTATGGCTACACCTTC.

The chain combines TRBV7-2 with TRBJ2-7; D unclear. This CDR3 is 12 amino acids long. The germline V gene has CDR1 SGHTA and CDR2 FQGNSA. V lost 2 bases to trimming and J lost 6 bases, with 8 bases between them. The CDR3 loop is CASSLSPTEQYF. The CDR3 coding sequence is TGTGCCAGCAGCTTAAGCCCAACCGAGCAGTACTTC.

DNA of the CDR3: TGTGCCAGCAGAAGGCTAGCCAGCGAGCAGTACTTC. Translating it yields CASRRLASEQYF. The J gene is TRBJ2-7, the V gene TRBV5-6; maybe TRBD2 (5 bases). Germline V CDR1 and CDR2: SGHDT, YYEEEE. This CDR3 has 12 residues. V was cut by 5 bases and J by 6 bases, with 12 bases left in between.

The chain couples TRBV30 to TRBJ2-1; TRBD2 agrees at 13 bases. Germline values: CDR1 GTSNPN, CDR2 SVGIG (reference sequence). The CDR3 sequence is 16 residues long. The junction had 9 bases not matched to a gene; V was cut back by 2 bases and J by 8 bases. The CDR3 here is CAWSIKTSGRFDEQFF. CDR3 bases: TGTGCCTGGAGTATCAAGACTAGCGGGAGGTTTGATGAGCAGTTCTTC.

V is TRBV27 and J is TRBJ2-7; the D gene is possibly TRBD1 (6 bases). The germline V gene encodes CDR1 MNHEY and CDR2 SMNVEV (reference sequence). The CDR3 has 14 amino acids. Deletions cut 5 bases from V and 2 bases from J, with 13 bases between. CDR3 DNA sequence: TGTGCCAGCAGTCCAACAGGGATGACCTACGAGCAGTACTTC. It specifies CASSPTGMTYEQYF.

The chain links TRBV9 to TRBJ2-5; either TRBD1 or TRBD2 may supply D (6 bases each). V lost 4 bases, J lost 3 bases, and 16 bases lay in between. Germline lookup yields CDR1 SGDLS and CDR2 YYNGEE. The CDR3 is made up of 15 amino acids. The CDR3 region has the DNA TGTGCCAGCAGCAGGGGTGGGGGGCCGGAAGAGACCCAGTACTTC. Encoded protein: CASSRGGGPEETQYF.

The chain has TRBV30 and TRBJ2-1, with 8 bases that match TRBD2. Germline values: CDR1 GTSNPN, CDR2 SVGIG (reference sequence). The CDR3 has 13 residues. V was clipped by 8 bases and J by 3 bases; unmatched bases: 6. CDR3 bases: TGTGCCCAAAGCGGGGGCCTCTACAATGAGCAGTTCTTC. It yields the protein CAQSGGLYNEQFF.

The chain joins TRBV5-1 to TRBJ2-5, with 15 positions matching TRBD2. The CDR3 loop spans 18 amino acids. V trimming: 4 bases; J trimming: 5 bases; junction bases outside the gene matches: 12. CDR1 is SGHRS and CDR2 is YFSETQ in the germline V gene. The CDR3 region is CASSPVGLAGGMMETQYF. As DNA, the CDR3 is TGCGCCAGCAGCCCTGTTGGACTAGCGGGGGGGATGATGGAGACCCAGTACTTC.

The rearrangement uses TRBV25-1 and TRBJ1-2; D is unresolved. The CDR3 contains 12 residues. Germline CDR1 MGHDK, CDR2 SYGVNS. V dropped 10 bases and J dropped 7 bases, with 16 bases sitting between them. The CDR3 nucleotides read TGTGCCACCAAAGGTTTCGACATTGGCTACACCTTC. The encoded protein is CATKGFDIGYTF.

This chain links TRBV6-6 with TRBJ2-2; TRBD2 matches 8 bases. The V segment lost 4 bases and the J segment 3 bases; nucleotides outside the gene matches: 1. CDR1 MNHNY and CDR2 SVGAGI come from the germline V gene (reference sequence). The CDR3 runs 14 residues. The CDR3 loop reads CASSLTSDTGELFF. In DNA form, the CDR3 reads TGTGCCAGCAGTTTGACTAGCGACACCGGGGAGCTGTTTTTT.

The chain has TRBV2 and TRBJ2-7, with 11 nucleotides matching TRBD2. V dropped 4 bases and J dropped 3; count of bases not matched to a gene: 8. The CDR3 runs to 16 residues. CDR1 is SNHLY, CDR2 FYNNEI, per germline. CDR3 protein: CASSAPGLAVNYEQYF. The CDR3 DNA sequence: TGTGCCAGCAGTGCTCCGGGACTAGCGGTTAACTACGAGCAGTACTTC.

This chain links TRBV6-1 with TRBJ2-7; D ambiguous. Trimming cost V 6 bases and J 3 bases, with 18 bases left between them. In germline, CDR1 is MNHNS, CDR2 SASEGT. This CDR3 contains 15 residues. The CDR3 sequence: CASSSVLGKGYEQYF. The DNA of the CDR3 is TGTGCCAGCAGCTCTGTATTGGGAAAGGGCTACGAGCAGTACTTC.

In nucleotides, the CDR3 is TGTGCCAGCAGTTACTCAGATTACGGGGAGCTGTTTTTT. Translated, it gives CASSYSDYGELFF. V gene TRBV6-5 combines with J gene TRBJ2-2; D remains unclear. CDR1 is MNHEY and CDR2 is SVGAGI in the germline V gene. CDR3 size: 13 residues. V lost 0 bases, J lost 7 bases, and 6 bases lay in between.

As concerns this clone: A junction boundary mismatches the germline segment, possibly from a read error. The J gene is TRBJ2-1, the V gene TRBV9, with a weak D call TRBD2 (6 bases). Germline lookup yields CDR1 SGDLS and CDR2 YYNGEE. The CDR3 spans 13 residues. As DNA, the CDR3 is TGTGCCAGCAACCGGGACTCCCACAATGAGCAGTTCTTC. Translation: CASNRDSHNEQFF.

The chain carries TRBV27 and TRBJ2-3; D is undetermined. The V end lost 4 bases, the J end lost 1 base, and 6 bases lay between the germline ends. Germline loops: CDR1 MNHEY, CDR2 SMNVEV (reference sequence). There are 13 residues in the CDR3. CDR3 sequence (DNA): TGTGCCAGCAGTTCACCCGGCACAGATACGCAGTATTTT. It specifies CASSSPGTDTQYF.

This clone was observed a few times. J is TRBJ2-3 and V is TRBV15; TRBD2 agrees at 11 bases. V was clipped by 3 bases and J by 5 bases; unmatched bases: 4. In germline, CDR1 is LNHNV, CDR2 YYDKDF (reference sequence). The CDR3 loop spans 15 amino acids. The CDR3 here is CATSSSGGEVDTQYF. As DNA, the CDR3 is TGTGCCACCAGCAGTAGCGGGGGGGAGGTAGATACGCAGTATTTT.

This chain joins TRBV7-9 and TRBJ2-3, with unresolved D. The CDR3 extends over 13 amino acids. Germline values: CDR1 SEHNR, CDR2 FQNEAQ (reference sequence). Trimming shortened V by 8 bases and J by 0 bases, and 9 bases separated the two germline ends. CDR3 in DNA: TGTGCCAGCGAGGTTGGGAGCACAGATACGCAGTATTTT. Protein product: CASEVGSTDTQYF.

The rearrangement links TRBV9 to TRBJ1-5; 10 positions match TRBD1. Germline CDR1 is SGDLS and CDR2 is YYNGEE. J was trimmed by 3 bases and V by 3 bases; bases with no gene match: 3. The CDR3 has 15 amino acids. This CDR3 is CASSAGTGDNQPQHF. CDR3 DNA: TGTGCCAGCAGCGCCGGGACAGGGGACAATCAGCCCCAGCATTTT.

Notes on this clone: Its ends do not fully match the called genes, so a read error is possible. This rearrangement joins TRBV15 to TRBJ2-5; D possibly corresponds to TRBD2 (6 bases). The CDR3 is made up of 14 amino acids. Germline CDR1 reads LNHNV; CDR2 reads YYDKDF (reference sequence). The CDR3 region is CATSRERSTSSTDF. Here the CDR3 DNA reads TGTGCCACCAGCAGAGAACGCTCCACTAGCTCGACCGACTTC.

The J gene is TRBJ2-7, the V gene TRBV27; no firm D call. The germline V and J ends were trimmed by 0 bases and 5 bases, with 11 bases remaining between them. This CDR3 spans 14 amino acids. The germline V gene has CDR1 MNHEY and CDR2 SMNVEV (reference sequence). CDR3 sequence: CASSLSSPRDEQYF. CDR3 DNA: TGTGCCAGCAGTTTATCGAGTCCTCGGGACGAGCAGTACTTC.

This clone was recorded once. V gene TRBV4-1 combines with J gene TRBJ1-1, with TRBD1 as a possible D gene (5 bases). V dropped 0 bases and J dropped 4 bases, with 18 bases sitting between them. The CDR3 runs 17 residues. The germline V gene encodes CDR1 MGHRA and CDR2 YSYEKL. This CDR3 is CASSQESGTLVGTEAFF. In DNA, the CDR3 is TGCGCCAGCAGCCAAGAATCCGGGACTTTGGTTGGCACTGAAGCTTTCTTT.

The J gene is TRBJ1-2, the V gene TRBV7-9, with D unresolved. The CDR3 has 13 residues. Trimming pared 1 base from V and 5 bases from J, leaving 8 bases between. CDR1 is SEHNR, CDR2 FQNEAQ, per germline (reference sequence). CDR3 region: CASSLGPQYGYTF. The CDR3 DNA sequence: TGTGCCAGCAGCTTAGGTCCGCAGTATGGCTACACCTTC.